This T cell receptor (beta chain) emerged from a study of T cells after yellow fever vaccination. Overall study results and limits: Reappearing after the booster were most of the clones from primary vaccination (about 96% CD4, 88% CD8).

V lost 4 bases and J lost 5, with 23 bases in between. Germline CDR1 reads SGHRS; CDR2 reads YFSETQ. CDR3 length: 17 residues. The 5'RACE template-switching step produced TCR cDNA and added a universal primer site and UMIs. In TCRdb, the 5' RACE reads were re-called with MiXCR into one record per CDR3 protein. The table shows about 68,000 distinct CDR3 sequences, with approximately 7% occurring only once. This clonotype showed up many times. Its matching antigen is unknown. The TCR was taken from a young man who received the YFV17D yellow fever vaccine. The chain combines TRBV5-1 with TRBJ2-3; D perhaps matches TRBD2 (6 bases). Sequencing was performed on CD8+ T cells sorted from PBMCs, taken more than 40 days after the first yellow fever vaccination. The CDR3 here is CASSPSRIGLGGDTQYF. The CDR3 region has the DNA TGCGCCAGCAGCCCGAGCCGTATTGGGCTGGGGGGAGATACGCAGTATTTT.